These T cell receptor beta chains were read from a single sample in a study of blood T cell repertoires in COVID-19. Method: immunoSEQ multiplex PCR; TCRdb's copy keeps in-frame clones and lacks some. The sample gives 60,000 to 75,000 clones, under 90% of which show up once; 10% to 15% is in the top ten. Sequences were obtained from peripheral blood. Receptors originate from a human donor in a cohort sampled during active COVID-19. Each CDR3 is given with its conserved first and last residue. Part of the rows lack a size; the others show once, few, many or a class for expanded clones.

CDR3 protein	clone size	J gene	V gene
CSARDSTYEQYF	-	TRBJ2-7	TRBV29-1
CASSIGQGEAYEQYF	-	TRBJ2-7	TRBV13
CASSEADWTSGGHEQYF	-	TRBJ2-7	TRBV2
CASSPGTSQKNEQFF	-	TRBJ2-1	TRBV9
CASSSGLAGFNEQFF	-	TRBJ2-1	TRBV27
CASSLESSDIYEQYF	-	TRBJ2-7	TRBV5-8
CASSPRDRGNEQYF	-	TRBJ2-7	TRBV27
CASSPPTGYGYTF	-	TRBJ1-2	TRBV18
CASTKTGHKETQYF	-	TRBJ2-5	TRBV2
CATSRDIGAGEKLFF	-	TRBJ1-4	TRBV15
CATREGYGYTF	-	TRBJ1-2	TRBV19
CASSLGPGNYGYTF	-	TRBJ1-2	TRBV5-5
CASSYRGGRRESSYEQYF	-	TRBJ2-7	TRBV5-4
CASSTRSGISSYEQYF	few	TRBJ2-7	TRBV19
CASRGLTGELFF	-	TRBJ2-2	TRBV19
CASSQGTGLYGYTF	-	TRBJ1-2	TRBV18
CASSKLGQATYEQYF	once	TRBJ2-7	TRBV21-1
CASSFSPGVVEQYF	-	TRBJ2-7	TRBV11-1
CASSEIWGKKQYF	few	TRBJ2-7	TRBV10-2
CASSDRGETNEQYF	-	TRBJ2-7	TRBV28
CASSDGGGAHTDTQYF	-	TRBJ2-3	TRBV6-4
CASSHDRGQNQPQHF	-	TRBJ1-5	TRBV7-9